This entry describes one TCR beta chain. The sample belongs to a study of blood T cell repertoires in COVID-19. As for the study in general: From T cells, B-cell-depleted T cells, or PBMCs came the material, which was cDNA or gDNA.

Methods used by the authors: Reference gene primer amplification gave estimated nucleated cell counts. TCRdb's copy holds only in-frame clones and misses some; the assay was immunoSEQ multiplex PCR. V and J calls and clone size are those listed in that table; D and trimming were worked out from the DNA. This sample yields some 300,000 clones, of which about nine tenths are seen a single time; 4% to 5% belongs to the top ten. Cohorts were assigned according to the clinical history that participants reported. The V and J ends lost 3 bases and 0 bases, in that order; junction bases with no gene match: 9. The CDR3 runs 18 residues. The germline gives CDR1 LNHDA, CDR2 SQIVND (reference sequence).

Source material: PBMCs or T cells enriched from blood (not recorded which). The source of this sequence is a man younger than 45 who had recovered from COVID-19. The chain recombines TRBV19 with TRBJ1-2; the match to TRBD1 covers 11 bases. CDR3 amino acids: CASSITGQGATANYGYTF. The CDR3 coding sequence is TGTGCCAGTAGTATCACAGGACAGGGGGCTACAGCTAACTATGGCTACACCTTC.